This entry describes one T cell receptor (beta chain). Its antigen is not identified. The use of a sample-barcoded 5' primer and a J-beta primer mix characterized a second PCR of roughly 7 to 11 cycles. MiXCR, run by TCRdb on the 5' RACE reads, gives a single entry per CDR3 protein. The data show hundreds of thousands of distinct CDR3 sequences, with roughly 60% seen just once and approximately 20% held by the top ten. Trimming removed 10 bases from V and 2 bases from J, with 15 bases in between. This CDR3 is 14 amino acids long. CDR1 and CDR2 from the germline V gene are ENHRY and SYGVKD. This specimen comes from a study of blood T cells in healthy people across ages. Findings of the study overall: The unsorted PBMCs prevented any conclusive comparison of naive versus antigen-experienced cells.

The genes are TRBV10-3 and TRBJ2-1; a weak D match, TRBD1 (6 bases). This TCR derives from a young man in good health. The sample comprised blood. The CDR3 protein is CASSVRDTYNEQFF. CDR3 DNA: TGTGCCAGTTCCGTGAGGGACACCTACAATGAGCAGTTCTTC.